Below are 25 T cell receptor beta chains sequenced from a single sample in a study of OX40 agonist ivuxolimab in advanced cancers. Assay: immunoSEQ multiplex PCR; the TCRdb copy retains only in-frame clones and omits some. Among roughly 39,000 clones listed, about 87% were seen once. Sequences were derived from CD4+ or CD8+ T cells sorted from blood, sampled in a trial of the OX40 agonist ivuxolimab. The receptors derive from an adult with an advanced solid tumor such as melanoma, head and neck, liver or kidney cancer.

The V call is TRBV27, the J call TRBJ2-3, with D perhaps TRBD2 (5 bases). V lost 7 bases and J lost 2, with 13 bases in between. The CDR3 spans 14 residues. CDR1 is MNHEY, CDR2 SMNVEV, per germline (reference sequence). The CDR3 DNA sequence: TGTGCCAGCAAAATAGCGCTGCACACAGATACGCAGTATTTT. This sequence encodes CASKIALHTDTQYF.

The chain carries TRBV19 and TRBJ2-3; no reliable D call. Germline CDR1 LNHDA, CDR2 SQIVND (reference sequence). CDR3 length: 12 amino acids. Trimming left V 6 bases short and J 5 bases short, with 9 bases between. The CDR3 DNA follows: TGTGCCAGTAGCTCCTTAGGAGATACGCAGTATTTT. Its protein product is CASSSLGDTQYF. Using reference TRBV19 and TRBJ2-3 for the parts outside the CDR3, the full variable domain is DGGITQSPKYLFRKEGQNVTLSCEQNLNHDAMYWYRQDPGQGLRLIYYSQIVNDFQKGDIAEGYSVSREKKESFPLTVTSAQKNPTAFYLCASSSLGDTQYFGPGTRLTVL.

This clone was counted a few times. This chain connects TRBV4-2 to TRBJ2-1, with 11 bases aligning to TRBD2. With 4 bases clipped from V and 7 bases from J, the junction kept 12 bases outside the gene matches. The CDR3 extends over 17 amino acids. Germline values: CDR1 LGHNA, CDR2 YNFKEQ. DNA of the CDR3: TGTGCCAGCAGCCGGAAATTAGCGGGAGGGCCAGGGAATGAGCAGTTCTTC. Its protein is CASSRKLAGGPGNEQFF.

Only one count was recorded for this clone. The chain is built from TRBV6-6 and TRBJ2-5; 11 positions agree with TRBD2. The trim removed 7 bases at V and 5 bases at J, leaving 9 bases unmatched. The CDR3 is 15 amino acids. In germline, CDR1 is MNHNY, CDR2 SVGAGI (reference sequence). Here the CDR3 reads CASIVAGGPRETQYF. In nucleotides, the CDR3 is TGTGCCAGCATTGTAGCGGGAGGGCCGCGGGAGACCCAGTACTTC.

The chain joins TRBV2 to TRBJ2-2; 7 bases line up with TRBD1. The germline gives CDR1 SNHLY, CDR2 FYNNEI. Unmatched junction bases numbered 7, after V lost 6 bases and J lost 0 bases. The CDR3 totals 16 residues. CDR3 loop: CASSAQGLANTGELFF. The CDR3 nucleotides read TGTGCCAGCAGCGCACAGGGGCTAGCGAACACCGGGGAGCTGTTTTTT.

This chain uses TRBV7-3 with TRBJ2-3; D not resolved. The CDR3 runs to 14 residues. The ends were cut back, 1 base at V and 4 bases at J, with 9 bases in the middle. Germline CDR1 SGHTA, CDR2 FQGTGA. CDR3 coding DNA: TGTGCCAGCAGCTTAAGCTCTCAGGCAGATACGCAGTATTTT. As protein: CASSLSSQADTQYF.

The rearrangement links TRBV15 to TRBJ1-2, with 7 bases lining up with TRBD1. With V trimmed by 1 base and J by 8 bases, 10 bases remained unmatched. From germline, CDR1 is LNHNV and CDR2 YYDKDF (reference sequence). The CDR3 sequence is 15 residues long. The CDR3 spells CATSRGLDREEGYTF. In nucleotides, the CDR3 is TGTGCCACCAGCAGAGGGTTAGACAGGGAGGAAGGCTACACCTTC.

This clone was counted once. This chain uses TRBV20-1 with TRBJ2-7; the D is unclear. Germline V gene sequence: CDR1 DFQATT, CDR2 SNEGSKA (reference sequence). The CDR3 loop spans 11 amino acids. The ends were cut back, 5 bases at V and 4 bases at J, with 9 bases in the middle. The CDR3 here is CSALDGYEQYF. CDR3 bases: TGCAGTGCTTTGGACGGGTACGAGCAGTACTTC.

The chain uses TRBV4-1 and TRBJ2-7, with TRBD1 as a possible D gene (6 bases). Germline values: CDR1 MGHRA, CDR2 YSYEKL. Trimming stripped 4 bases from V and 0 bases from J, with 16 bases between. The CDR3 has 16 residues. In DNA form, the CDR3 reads TGCGCCAGCAGCCTTATCTCAGGGGTAAGCTCCTACGAGCAGTACTTC. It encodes CASSLISGVSSYEQYF.

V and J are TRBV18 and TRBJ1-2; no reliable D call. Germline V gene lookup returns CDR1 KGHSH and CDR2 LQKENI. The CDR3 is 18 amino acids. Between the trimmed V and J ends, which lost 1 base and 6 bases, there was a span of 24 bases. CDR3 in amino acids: CASSPLAAGPTIADGYTF. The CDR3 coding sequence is TGTGCCAGCTCACCACTGGCAGCAGGACCGACGATCGCCGATGGCTACACCTTC.

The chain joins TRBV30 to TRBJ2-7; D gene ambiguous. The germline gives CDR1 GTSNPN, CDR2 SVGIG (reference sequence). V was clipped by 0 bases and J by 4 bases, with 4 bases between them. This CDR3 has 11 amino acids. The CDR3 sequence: CAWSVGYEQYF. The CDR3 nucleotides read TGTGCCTGGAGTGTAGGATACGAGCAGTACTTC.

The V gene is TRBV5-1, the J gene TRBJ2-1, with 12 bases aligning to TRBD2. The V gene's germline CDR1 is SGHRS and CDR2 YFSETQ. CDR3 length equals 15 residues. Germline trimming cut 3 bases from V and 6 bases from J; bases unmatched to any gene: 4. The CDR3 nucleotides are TGCGCCAGCAGCTGGCTAGCGGGAGGGGGCAATGAGCAGTTCTTC. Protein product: CASSWLAGGGNEQFF.

CDR3 sequence reads: CASSPTSGKEFF. As DNA, the CDR3 is TGTGCCAGCAGCCCGACTAGCGGGAAAGAGTTCTTC. The chain couples TRBV11-2 to TRBJ2-1; 11 bases are shared with TRBD2. This CDR3 comprises 12 residues. J was trimmed by 14 bases and V by 5 bases; bases with no gene match: 5. Germline V gives CDR1 SGHAT, CDR2 FQNNGV.

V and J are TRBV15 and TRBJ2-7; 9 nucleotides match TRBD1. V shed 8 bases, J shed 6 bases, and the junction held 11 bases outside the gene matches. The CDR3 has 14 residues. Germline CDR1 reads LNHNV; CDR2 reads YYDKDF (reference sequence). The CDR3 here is CATGRDRASGEQYF. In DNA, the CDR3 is TGTGCCACCGGGCGGGACAGGGCATCGGGCGAGCAGTACTTC.

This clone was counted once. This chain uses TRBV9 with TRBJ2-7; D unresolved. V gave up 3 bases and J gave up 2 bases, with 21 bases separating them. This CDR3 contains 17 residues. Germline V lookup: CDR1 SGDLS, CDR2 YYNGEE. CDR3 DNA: TGTGCCAGCAGCGCCCGACTCGGGTCTTCGAGCCCCTACGAGCAGTACTTC. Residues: CASSARLGSSSPYEQYF. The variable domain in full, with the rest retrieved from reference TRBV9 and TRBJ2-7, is DSGVTQTPKHLITATGQRVTLRCSPRSGDLSVYWYQQSLDQGLQFLIQYYNGEERAKGNILERFSAQQFPDLHSELNLSSLELGDSALYFCASSARLGSSSPYEQYFGPGTRLTVT.

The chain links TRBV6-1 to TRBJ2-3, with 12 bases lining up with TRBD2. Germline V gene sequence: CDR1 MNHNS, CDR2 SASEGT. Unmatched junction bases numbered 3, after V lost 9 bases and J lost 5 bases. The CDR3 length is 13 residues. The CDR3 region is CASGLAGQDTQYF. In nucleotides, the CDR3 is TGTGCCAGTGGACTAGCGGGACAAGATACGCAGTATTTT.

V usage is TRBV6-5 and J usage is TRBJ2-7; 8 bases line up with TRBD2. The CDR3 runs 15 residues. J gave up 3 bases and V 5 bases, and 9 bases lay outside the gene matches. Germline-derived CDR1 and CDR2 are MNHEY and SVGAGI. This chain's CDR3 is CASSLSGSGIYEQYF. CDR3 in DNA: TGTGCCAGCAGTCTAAGCGGGAGTGGGATCTACGAGCAGTACTTC.

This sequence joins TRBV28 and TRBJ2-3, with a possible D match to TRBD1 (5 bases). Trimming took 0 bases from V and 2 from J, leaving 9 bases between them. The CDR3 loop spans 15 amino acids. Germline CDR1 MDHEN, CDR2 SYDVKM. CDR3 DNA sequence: TGTGCCAGCAGTTTATGGGCAGGGATCACAGATACGCAGTATTTT. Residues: CASSLWAGITDTQYF.

This CDR3 is CASSSPAGWEGNTGELFF. Here the CDR3 DNA reads TGTGCCAGCAGCTCCCCCGCCGGGTGGGAGGGTAACACCGGGGAGCTGTTTTTT. This chain connects TRBV5-6 to TRBJ2-2; TRBD2 agrees at 7 bases. Germline V gene lookup returns CDR1 SGHDT and CDR2 YYEEEE. After removal of 3 bases from V and 2 bases from J, the junction contained 13 bases not matched to a gene. The CDR3 covers 18 residues.

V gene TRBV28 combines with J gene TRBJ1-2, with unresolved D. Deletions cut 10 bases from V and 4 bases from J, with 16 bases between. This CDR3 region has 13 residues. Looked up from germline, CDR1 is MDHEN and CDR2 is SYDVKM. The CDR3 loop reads CATEGWEVYGYTF. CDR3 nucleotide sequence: TGTGCCACCGAGGGCTGGGAGGTCTATGGCTACACCTTC.

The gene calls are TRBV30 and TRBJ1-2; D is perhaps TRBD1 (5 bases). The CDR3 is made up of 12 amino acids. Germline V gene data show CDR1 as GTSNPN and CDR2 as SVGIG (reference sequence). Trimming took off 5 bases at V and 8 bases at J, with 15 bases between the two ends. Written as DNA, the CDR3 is TGTGCCTGGGCCCCAGGGTCCCAGGGCTACACCTTC. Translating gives CAWAPGSQGYTF.

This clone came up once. The CDR3 DNA sequence: TGTGCCAGCAGGGGGACAGCTAACACTGAAGCTTTCTTT. It translates to CASRGTANTEAFF. The chain uses TRBV28 and TRBJ1-1, with 7 bases that match TRBD1. V was clipped by 6 bases and J by 2 bases; unmatched bases: 3. Germline values: CDR1 MDHEN, CDR2 SYDVKM. CDR3 length: 13 residues.

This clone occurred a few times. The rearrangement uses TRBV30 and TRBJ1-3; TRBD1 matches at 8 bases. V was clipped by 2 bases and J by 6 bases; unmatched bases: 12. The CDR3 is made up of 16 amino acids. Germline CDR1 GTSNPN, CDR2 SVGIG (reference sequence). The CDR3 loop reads CAWSRARTGSVNTIYF. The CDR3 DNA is TGTGCCTGGAGTAGAGCAAGGACAGGGTCCGTAAACACCATATATTTT.

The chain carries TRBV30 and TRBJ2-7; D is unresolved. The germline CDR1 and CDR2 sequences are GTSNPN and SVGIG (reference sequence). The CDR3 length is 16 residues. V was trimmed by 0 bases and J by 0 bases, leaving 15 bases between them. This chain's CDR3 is CAWSVRLGINSYEQYF. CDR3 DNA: TGTGCCTGGAGTGTACGGTTGGGCATTAACTCCTACGAGCAGTACTTC.

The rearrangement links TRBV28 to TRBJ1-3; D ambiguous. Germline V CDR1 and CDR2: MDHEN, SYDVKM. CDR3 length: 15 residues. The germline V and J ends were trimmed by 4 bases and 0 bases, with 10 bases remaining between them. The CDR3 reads CASSSPRDSGNTIYF. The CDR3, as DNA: TGTGCCAGCAGTTCCCCACGGGACTCTGGAAACACCATATATTTT. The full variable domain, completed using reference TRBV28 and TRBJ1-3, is DVKVTQSSRYLVKRTGEKVFLECVQDMDHENMFWYRQDPGLGLRLIYFSYDVKMKEKGDIPEGYSVSREKKERFSLILESASTNQTSMYLCASSSPRDSGNTIYFGEGSWLTVV.